This T cell receptor (beta chain) was captured by sequencing in a study of CD8+CD57+ T cells in acquired aplastic anemia. Turning to the study itself: Across the sorted CD4+ and CD8+ cells, DNA amounts averaged roughly 3 ug. Sequencing produced an average of about 10 million reads per healthy donor for CD4+ cells.

Trimming stripped 0 bases from V and 10 bases from J, with 16 bases between. CDR3 size: 16 residues. The germline gives CDR1 MGHRA, CDR2 YSYEKL. For CDR3 and TCR beta VDJ profiling, genomic DNA was the template used. Using its own MiXCR run on the reads, TCRdb lists one record per CDR3 protein. This repertoire shows about 420,000 distinct CDR3 sequences, around 72% found once; its top ten account for 4%. The gene calls are TRBV4-1 and TRBJ1-6, with a possible D match to TRBD1 (6 bases). The clonotype was recovered from a human donor in good health, serving as a control. Sequenced input: sorted CD4+, CD8+, or CD8+CD57+ T cells (not recorded which) from PBMCs. CDR3 loop: CASSQDPTRGLSPLHF. The CDR3, as DNA: TGCGCCAGCAGCCAAGATCCTACCAGGGGTTTGTCACCCCTCCACTTT.